This T cell receptor beta chain was obtained from a study of blood T cells in healthy people across ages. Using a J-beta primer mix together with a sample-barcoded 5' primer, a second PCR was run for roughly 6 to 12 cycles. TCRdb fed the 5' RACE reads into MiXCR, producing one record per CDR3 protein. In the table there are hundreds of thousands of distinct CDR3 sequences, less than 40% of which are singletons. The CDR3 extends over 12 amino acids. Trimming pared 3 bases from V and 6 bases from J, leaving 9 bases between. This chain links TRBV23-1 with TRBJ2-7; TRBD1 is a possible D gene (6 bases). TRBV23-1 is identified as an open reading frame with a role that is uncertain. This clonotype was sampled from a woman older than 75 in good health. The sample taken for sequencing was blood. CDR3 nucleotides: TGCGCCAGCAGTCATCTCAGGGGCGAGCAGTACTTC. Its translation: CASSHLRGEQYF.